These 29 T cell receptor beta chains were sequenced from one sample in a study of T cell responses to AZD1222 COVID-19 vaccine. Only in-frame clones appear in the TCRdb table, and some are missing; sequencing was by immunoSEQ multiplex PCR. The sample yields some 140,000 clones, roughly nine tenths seen once. The material was peripheral blood, obtained 28 days after the second AZD1222 dose. The receptor set was obtained from an adult who received the AZD1222 COVID-19 vaccine.

The chain carries TRBV5-4 and TRBJ1-1; unclear D gene. Between the trimmed V and J ends, which lost 4 bases and 4 bases, there was a span of 8 bases. From germline, CDR1 is SGHNT and CDR2 YYREEE (reference sequence). The length of the CDR3 is 12 residues. The CDR3 is CASSGPGTEAFF. CDR3 in DNA: TGTGCCAGCAGCGGACCCGGCACTGAAGCTTTCTTT.

The chain employs TRBV3-1 (or the pseudogene TRBV3-2) and TRBJ1-1, with a weak D call TRBD1 (5 bases). CDR1 LGHDT and CDR2 YNNKEL come from the germline V gene (reference sequence). CDR3 size: 14 residues. V dropped 6 bases and J dropped 1 base, with 12 bases sitting between them. Here the CDR3 DNA reads TGTGCCAGCAGTCACAGGAGACCGAACACTGAAGCTTTCTTT. Translating gives CASSHRRPNTEAFF.

V is TRBV15 and J is TRBJ2-7, with TRBD1 identical over 9 bases. Germline trimming cut 8 bases from V and 7 bases from J; bases unmatched to any gene: 9. Germline V gene data show CDR1 as LNHNV and CDR2 as YYDKDF (reference sequence). The CDR3 is 13 amino acids. The CDR3 spells CATLRDRDGEQYF. The DNA of the CDR3 is TGTGCCACCCTCCGGGACAGGGATGGTGAGCAGTACTTC.

V gene TRBV25-1 combines with J gene TRBJ1-2, with TRBD1 as a possible D gene (5 bases). Looked up from germline, CDR1 is MGHDK and CDR2 is SYGVNS. With 0 bases removed from V and 5 bases from J, the gap between germline ends came to 16 bases. There are 16 residues in the CDR3. The CDR3 sequence: CASSEYPGRGWYGYTF. In DNA, the CDR3 is TGTGCCAGCAGTGAATACCCGGGACGGGGGTGGTATGGCTACACCTTC.

The chain carries TRBV13 and TRBJ1-3, with D unresolved. Germline V CDR1 and CDR2: PRHDT, FYEKMQ (reference sequence). The V gene lost 2 bases and the J gene lost 0 bases, with 5 bases spanning the gap. The CDR3 has 14 amino acids. In nucleotides, the CDR3 is TGTGCCAGCAGCTTACAGTCCTCTGGAAACACCATATATTTT. Its protein product is CASSLQSSGNTIYF.

The rearrangement uses TRBV6-5 and TRBJ1-1; 9 nucleotides match TRBD1. This CDR3 region has 15 residues. Germline V gene sequence: CDR1 MNHEY, CDR2 SVGAGI. With 5 bases clipped from V and 1 base from J, the junction kept 5 bases outside the gene matches. In DNA, the CDR3 is TGTGCCAGCAGTCCACCGGGACAGGGGAACACTGAAGCTTTCTTT. Its protein is CASSPPGQGNTEAFF.

V and J are TRBV7-2 and TRBJ1-2; possible D gene TRBD1, 6 bases. From germline, CDR1 is SGHTA and CDR2 FQGNSA. CDR3 length: 14 residues. Between the trimmed V and J ends, which lost 5 bases and 4 bases, there was a span of 14 bases. The DNA for the CDR3 is TGTGCCAGCAGCCCGCGAGGACAGACCTATGGCTACACCTTC. Its translation is CASSPRGQTYGYTF.

This chain links TRBV27 with TRBJ1-1; D might be TRBD1 (5 bases). V was cut by 6 bases and J by 5 bases, with 16 bases left in between. The length of the CDR3 is 14 residues. Germline CDR1 reads MNHEY; CDR2 reads SMNVEV (reference sequence). The CDR3 spells CASRPQGDATEAFF. DNA for the CDR3: TGTGCCAGCAGGCCCCAGGGTGATGCGACTGAAGCTTTCTTT.

The gene calls are TRBV29-1 and TRBJ1-3; perhaps TRBD1 as D (5 bases). Per the germline V gene, CDR1 is SQVTM and CDR2 is ANQGSEA. The CDR3 contains 12 residues. V lost 4 bases and J 3 bases, leaving 7 bases between the germline ends. The CDR3: CSVGGYGNTIYF. DNA for the CDR3: TGCAGCGTTGGGGGCTATGGAAACACCATATATTTT.

This clone has a handful of counts. The chain is built from TRBV7-9 and TRBJ1-2; D gene unclear. The CDR3 consists of 12 residues. The V and J ends lost 7 bases and 3 bases respectively, with 9 bases between them. Germline V lookup: CDR1 SEHNR, CDR2 FQNEAQ (reference sequence). CDR3 protein: CASTGSHYGYTF. CDR3 bases: TGTGCCAGCACAGGATCCCACTATGGCTACACCTTC.

The chain has TRBV29-1 and TRBJ1-2, with D tentatively TRBD1 (5 bases). Germline V gene data show CDR1 as SQVTM and CDR2 as ANQGSEA. The CDR3 loop spans 12 amino acids. V lost 7 bases and J lost 4, with 13 bases in between. The CDR3 bases are TGCAGCGCAGGGCAGGGTGCCTATGGCTACACCTTC. As protein: CSAGQGAYGYTF. Together with reference TRBV29-1 and TRBJ1-2, the CDR3 gives the full variable domain: SAVISQKPSRDICQRGTSLTIQCQVDSQVTMMFWYRQQPGQSLTLIATANQGSEATYESGFVIDKFPISRPNLTFSTLTVSNMSPEDSSIYLCSAGQGAYGYTFGSGTRLTVV.

The chain uses TRBV30 and TRBJ1-4; 7 nucleotides agree with TRBD1. This CDR3 has 14 residues. Looked up from germline, CDR1 is GTSNPN and CDR2 is SVGIG (reference sequence). The J segment lost 3 bases and the V segment lost 2 bases, leaving 3 bases of the junction unmatched. Written as DNA, the CDR3 is TGTGCCTGGAGTAGACAGGGACCTAATGAAAAACTGTTTTTT. Translation: CAWSRQGPNEKLFF. The full variable domain, in which reference TRBV30 and TRBJ1-4 provide the parts outside the CDR3, is SQTIHQWPATLVQPVGSPLSLECTVEGTSNPNLYWYRQAAGRGLQLLFYSVGIGQISSEVPQNLSASRPQDRQFILSSKKLLLSDSGFYLCAWSRQGPNEKLFFGSGTQLSVL.

The chain joins TRBV2 to TRBJ2-5; TRBD2 might be the D (7 bases). In germline, CDR1 is SNHLY, CDR2 FYNNEI. This CDR3 has 13 residues. Trimming removed 6 bases at V and 5 bases at J, with 13 bases between. CDR3 sequence: CASRKQGGETQYF. For the CDR3, the DNA is TGTGCCAGCAGGAAACAGGGAGGGGAGACCCAGTACTTC.

V usage is TRBV3-1 (or the pseudogene TRBV3-2) and J usage is TRBJ2-5, with TRBD2 matching over 11 bases. In germline, CDR1 is LGHDT, CDR2 YNNKEL (reference sequence). The V segment lost 2 bases and the J segment 5 bases; nucleotides outside the gene matches: 7. The CDR3 runs 16 residues. The CDR3 sequence is CASSQLLAGVGETQYF. In DNA form, the CDR3 reads TGTGCCAGCAGCCAACTACTAGCGGGAGTGGGGGAGACCCAGTACTTC.

The CDR3 region has the DNA TGTGCCAGCAGCCTCCCCCTCGGGGGAAGGGAGACCCAGTACTTC. Translation gives CASSLPLGGRETQYF. The rearrangement joins TRBV11-2 to TRBJ2-5; D possibly corresponds to TRBD2 (6 bases). The length of the CDR3 is 15 residues. The V end was cut by 5 bases, the J end by 5 bases, with 18 bases between. Looked up from germline, CDR1 is SGHAT and CDR2 is FQNNGV.

V and J are TRBV6-5 and TRBJ2-3, with D hard to call. Between the trimmed V and J ends, which lost 6 bases and 5 bases, there was a span of 12 bases. The germline gives CDR1 MNHEY, CDR2 SVGAGI. The CDR3 is made up of 13 amino acids. Here the CDR3 reads CASSDGRRDTQYF. The CDR3 DNA follows: TGTGCCAGCAGCGACGGGCGGAGAGATACGCAGTATTTT.

This clone was picked up one time. V gene TRBV19 combines with J gene TRBJ1-5; a possible D gene is TRBD1 (5 bases). CDR1 and CDR2 from the germline V gene are LNHDA and SQIVND (reference sequence). This CDR3 has 14 amino acids. The V end lost 4 bases, the J end lost 9 bases, and 16 bases lay between the germline ends. CDR3 DNA sequence: TGTGCCAGTAGTAGGCTAGACAGTCTCAGGCCCCAGCATTTT. Its protein product is CASSRLDSLRPQHF. The whole variable domain, remainder taken from reference TRBV19 and TRBJ1-5, is DGGITQSPKYLFRKEGQNVTLSCEQNLNHDAMYWYRQDPGQGLRLIYYSQIVNDFQKGDIAEGYSVSREKKESFPLTVTSAQKNPTAFYLCASSRLDSLRPQHFGDGTRLSIL.

The CDR3 DNA reads as TGTGCCACCAGCAGCATCGTCGATACGCAGTATTTT. Translation gives CATSSIVDTQYF. V gene TRBV15 combines with J gene TRBJ2-3; D unclear. Trimming pared 3 bases from V and 6 bases from J, leaving 7 bases between. The CDR3 sequence is 12 residues long. The germline CDR1 and CDR2 sequences are LNHNV and YYDKDF (reference sequence).

V gene TRBV5-5 combines with J gene TRBJ1-3; D perhaps matches TRBD1 (6 bases). Trimming shortened V by 3 bases and J by 0 bases, and 10 bases separated the two germline ends. Per germline, CDR1 SGHKS and CDR2 YYEKEE (reference sequence). The CDR3 runs to 15 residues. CDR3: CASSSTGSSGNTIYF. CDR3 in DNA: TGTGCCAGCAGCTCCACAGGGAGCTCTGGAAACACCATATATTTT.

This clone appeared once. V usage is TRBV29-1 and J usage is TRBJ2-7, with D perhaps TRBD2 (5 bases). The CDR3 runs to 14 residues. Germline V gives CDR1 SQVTM, CDR2 ANQGSEA. V was pared by 5 bases and J by 0 bases, with 14 bases between. CDR3 DNA sequence: TGCAGCGTTCGACTATTTGAGAGCTCCTACGAGCAGTACTTC. It yields the protein CSVRLFESSYEQYF.

V and J are TRBV7-2 and TRBJ1-1; D is perhaps TRBD1 (5 bases). This CDR3 comprises 12 residues. Looked up from germline, CDR1 is SGHTA and CDR2 is FQGNSA. Trimming removed 5 bases from V and 8 bases from J, with 12 bases in between. CDR3: CASSADSLEAFF. In DNA, the CDR3 is TGTGCCAGCAGCGCCGACAGCCTGGAAGCTTTCTTT.

The chain has TRBV4-1 and TRBJ1-2; 8 bases agree with TRBD1. With V trimmed by 2 bases and J by 8 bases, 10 bases remained unmatched. The CDR3 spans 15 residues. In germline, CDR1 is MGHRA, CDR2 YSYEKL. CDR3 nucleotides: TGCGCCAGCAGCCAACCGTCACAGGGGGTACGAGGCTACACCTTC. Translating gives CASSQPSQGVRGYTF.

The chain uses TRBV5-4 and TRBJ2-7, with D possibly matching TRBD2 (5 bases). Looked up from germline, CDR1 is SGHNT and CDR2 is YYREEE (reference sequence). V lost 4 bases and J lost 2, with 16 bases in between. The CDR3 loop spans 15 amino acids. CDR3 sequence: CASSLEDVQPYEQYF. CDR3 sequence (DNA): TGTGCCAGCAGCCTGGAGGACGTCCAACCCTACGAGCAGTACTTC.

V usage is TRBV6-5 and J usage is TRBJ1-3, with D unclear. The CDR3 sequence is 14 residues long. The germline V gene has CDR1 MNHEY and CDR2 SVGAGI. V gave up 0 bases and J gave up 7 bases, with 10 bases separating them. CDR3 sequence: CASSYSGVANTIYF. CDR3 coding DNA: TGTGCCAGCAGTTACTCTGGGGTTGCGAACACCATATATTTT.

The chain employs TRBV30 and TRBJ1-2; D gene uncertain. Germline V gene sequence: CDR1 GTSNPN, CDR2 SVGIG (reference sequence). The CDR3 is made up of 13 amino acids. V lost 0 bases and J 4 bases, leaving 9 bases between the germline ends. The CDR3 protein is CAWSVSEGYGYTF. CDR3 bases: TGTGCCTGGAGTGTTTCGGAGGGCTATGGCTACACCTTC.

This clone was seen only a few times. V and J are TRBV6-5 and TRBJ2-5; D is perhaps TRBD2 (5 bases). Germline CDR1 is MNHEY and CDR2 is SVGAGI. The CDR3 runs to 13 residues. The V end was cut by 6 bases, the J end by 3 bases, with 11 bases between. Written as DNA, the CDR3 is TGTGCCAGCAGCCCCCGGGGAAAAGAGACCCAGTACTTC. This codes for CASSPRGKETQYF.

V is TRBV6-5 and J is TRBJ1-2; 7 bases are a match to TRBD1. Germline V lookup: CDR1 MNHEY, CDR2 SVGAGI. This CDR3 spans 15 amino acids. V lost 6 bases, J lost 8 bases, and 15 bases stayed unmatched. CDR3 sequence: CASSPGGGGFSGYTF. The CDR3 region has the DNA TGTGCCAGCAGCCCGGGAGGAGGGGGCTTCTCGGGCTACACCTTC.

This clone has just a few counts. The V and J genes are TRBV24-1 and TRBJ1-2; 7 bases are shared with TRBD1. The junction had 19 bases not matched to a gene; V was cut back by 4 bases and J by 0 bases. The CDR3 extends over 20 amino acids. CDR1 and CDR2 (germline): KGHDR, SFDVKD. The CDR3 here is CATSDPGRNRGLGSNYGYTF. CDR3 in DNA: TGTGCCACCAGTGACCCTGGGAGGAACAGGGGTTTGGGGTCTAACTATGGCTACACCTTC.

The J gene is TRBJ1-1, the V gene TRBV6-5; unclear D gene. This CDR3 comprises 15 residues. The germline gives CDR1 MNHEY, CDR2 SVGAGI. The V and J ends lost 0 bases and 5 bases respectively, with 13 bases between them. In DNA, the CDR3 is TGTGCCAGCAGTTACTCGAGGTTGGGGTGGACTGAAGCTTTCTTT. Residues: CASSYSRLGWTEAFF.